A single count supports the clone carrying this T cell receptor (beta chain). Its antigen is unidentified. The method was immunoSEQ multiplex PCR; TCRdb's version includes in-frame clones alone and lacks a portion of them. In the table there are a few million clones, approximately 96% of which are singletons. The data stem from a study of shared clonotypes between healthy human individuals. CDR3 length: 13 residues. V gave up 4 bases and J gave up 5 bases, with 12 bases separating them. The germline V gene has CDR1 SGDLS and CDR2 YYNGEE. Points from the study as a whole: Estimated richness was generally greater in naive than memory subsets. Rarefaction demonstrated incomplete sorted-subset sequencing despite large depth. Several donors held roughly 5% of naive CD4 clonotypes in common. All-four-donor shared clonotypes had higher generation probabilities than non-shared clonotypes did.

V usage is TRBV9 and J usage is TRBJ1-2, with no clear D. Sequencing was carried out using naive CD4+ T cells sorted from blood. Regarding subset: CD45RA+ positively selected. The source of this sequence is a man aged 18 to 35 in good health. CDR3: CASSRGEPYGYTF. CDR3 DNA: TGTGCCAGCAGCCGCGGGGAGCCTTATGGCTACACCTTC.